This record looks at one TCR beta chain sequence and its context. Antigen specificity is unknown. Other DNA sequences in the sample encode the same CDR3. The data originate from a study of neoadjuvant anti-PD-1 for oral cavity cancer. Study-level findings and limits: Each response group had just a few patients in TCR analyses.

Patients had HPV-negative, locally advanced oral cavity squamous cell carcinoma. Per germline, CDR1 SGHNT and CDR2 YYREEE (reference sequence). Trimming cost V 0 bases and J 1 base, with 3 bases left between them. The CDR3 is made up of 13 amino acids. Libraries were prepared by immunoSEQ multiplex PCR; TCRdb keeps only in-frame clonotypes and omits some of them. The table lists 65,000 to 95,000 clones, about 84% of them singletons, with over 2.5% in the top ten. The specimen was PBMCs, collected before nivolumab (anti-PD-1) treatment. This TCR was recovered from a person between 35 and 79 years old with oral cavity squamous cell carcinoma. The chain has TRBV5-4 and TRBJ2-3; no firm D call. CDR3 residues: CASSLGGTDTQYF. The CDR3, as DNA: TGTGCCAGCAGCTTGGGGGGCACAGATACGCAGTATTTT. Full variable domain (missing parts from reference TRBV5-4 and TRBJ2-3): ETGVTQSPTHLIKTRGQQVTLRCSSQSGHNTVSWYQQALGQGPQFIFQYYREEENGRGNFPPRFSGLQFPNYSSELNVNALELDDSALYLCASSLGGTDTQYFGPGTRLTVL.